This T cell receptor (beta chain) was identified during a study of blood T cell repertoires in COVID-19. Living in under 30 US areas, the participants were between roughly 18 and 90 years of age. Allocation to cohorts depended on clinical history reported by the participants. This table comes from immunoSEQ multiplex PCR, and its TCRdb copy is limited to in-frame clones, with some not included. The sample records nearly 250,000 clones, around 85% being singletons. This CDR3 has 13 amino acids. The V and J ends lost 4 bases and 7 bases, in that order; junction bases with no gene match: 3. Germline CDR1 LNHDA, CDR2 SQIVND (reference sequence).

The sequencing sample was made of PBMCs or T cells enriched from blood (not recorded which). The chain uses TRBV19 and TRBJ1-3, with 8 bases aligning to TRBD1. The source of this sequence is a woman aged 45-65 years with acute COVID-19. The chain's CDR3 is CASSTRQGNTIYF. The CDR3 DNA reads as TGTGCCAGTAGTACGAGACAGGGGAACACCATATATTTT. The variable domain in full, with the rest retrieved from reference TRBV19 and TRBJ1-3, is DGGITQSPKYLFRKEGQNVTLSCEQNLNHDAMYWYRQDPGQGLRLIYYSQIVNDFQKGDIAEGYSVSREKKESFPLTVTSAQKNPTAFYLCASSTRQGNTIYFGEGSWLTVV.